This TCR beta chain was observed in a study of T cell repertoires in cytomegalovirus infection. Study-wide background: Indications came from public TCR beta signatures; they pointed to CMV infection and to a matching HLA type. Points from the study as a whole: The study found HLA-C-restricted CMV-specific TCR beta clonotypes dominating the ex vivo response. Cumulative frequency of public TCR beta families picked out carriers of CMV plus the relevant HLA.

J was trimmed by 0 bases and V by 5 bases; bases with no gene match: 3. The germline V gene encodes CDR1 KGHSH and CDR2 LQKENI. The CDR3 covers 15 residues. This clonotype was detected only once. What it binds is unknown. TCRdb reprocessed the reads with MiXCR, giving one entry per CDR3 protein. The sample has 7,500 to 9,500 distinct CDR3 sequences, approximately 60% seen once. The sample comprised PBMCs, sequenced either directly or after in vitro stimulation (not recorded which). The chain combines TRBV18 with TRBJ2-3; TRBD1 matches at 9 bases. This clonotype was sampled from a human donor in good health (CMV status not recorded). Some clones in this sample may be carry-over from other donors' samples. CDR3 residues: CASSEGQGSTDTQYF. CDR3 bases: TGTGCCAGCTCAGAGGGACAGGGAAGCACAGATACGCAGTATTTT.